This entry describes one T cell receptor beta chain. Its cognate antigen is unknown. V lost 7 bases, J lost 1 base, and 6 bases stayed unmatched. Per germline, CDR1 MNHNS and CDR2 SASEGT. This CDR3 region has 14 residues. TCR analog templates of synthetic origin were spiked into each PCR. Clones were sequenced by immunoSEQ multiplex PCR, and TCRdb holds only the in-frame ones, with some missing. Altogether about 130,000 clones are present, approximately 88% being singletons, with the ten largest covering 2.5% to 4%. These data come from a study of PD-L1 blockade in urothelial cancer. Study-wide points: At the 3-week point, tumor-associated blood clones expanded more in durable-benefit patients.

Time point: pretreatment peripheral blood. The V and J genes are TRBV6-1 and TRBJ1-1, with 7 bases lining up with TRBD1. The receptor was isolated from a man aged 45-65 years with urothelial cancer. Source: PBMCs, taken around atezolizumab (anti-PD-L1) treatment. CDR3 amino acids: CASTQGGWNTEAFF. The CDR3 DNA reads TGTGCCAGCACCCAGGGGGGTTGGAACACTGAAGCTTTCTTT.